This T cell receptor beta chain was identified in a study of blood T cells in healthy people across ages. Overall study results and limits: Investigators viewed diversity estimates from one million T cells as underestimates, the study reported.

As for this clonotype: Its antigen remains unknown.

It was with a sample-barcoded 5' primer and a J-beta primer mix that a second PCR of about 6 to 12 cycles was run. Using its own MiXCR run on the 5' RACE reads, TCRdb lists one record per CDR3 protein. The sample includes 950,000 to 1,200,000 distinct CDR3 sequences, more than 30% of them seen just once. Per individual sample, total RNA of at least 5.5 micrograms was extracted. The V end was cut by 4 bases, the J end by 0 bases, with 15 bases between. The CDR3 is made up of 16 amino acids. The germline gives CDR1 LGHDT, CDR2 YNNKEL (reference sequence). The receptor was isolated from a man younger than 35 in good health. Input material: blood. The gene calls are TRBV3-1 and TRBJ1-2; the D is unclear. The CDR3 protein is CASSRALTGSNYGYTF. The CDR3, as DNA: TGTGCCAGCAGCCGAGCCTTAACCGGATCTAACTATGGCTACACCTTC.